This TCR beta chain is from a study of T-cell memory formation after mild COVID-19. Study-level information: Largely donor-specific TCR clusters were found.

TCRdb reprocessed the 5' RACE reads with MiXCR, giving one entry per CDR3 protein. The table records hundreds of thousands of distinct CDR3 sequences, 15% to 20% of them present only once. Points from the study as a whole: There was a balanced CD4/CD8 profile in clones contracting day 15 to 85, and later expanders leaned CD4+. Specificity for SARS-CoV-2 was not confirmed among the second-wave clones peaking on day 37. Some SARS-CoV-2-responding clones were already detected in memory before infection.

This clonotype was observed a handful of times. The antigen is undetermined. This CDR3 contains 14 residues. The germline CDR1 and CDR2 sequences are SNHLY and FYNNEI. V gave up 8 bases and J gave up 0 bases, with 11 bases separating them. The origin of this receptor is an adult woman who had mild COVID-19 (a few samples of this study predate the infection). Cell type and time point are not known. The sequencing sample was made of PBMCs or a T cell subset sorted from them (not recorded which). The chain recombines TRBV2 with TRBJ2-1; D ambiguous. CDR3 sequence reads: CASLIQSSYNEQFF. For the CDR3, the DNA is TGTGCCAGCCTCATTCAGAGCTCCTACAATGAGCAGTTCTTC.